The 10 T cell receptor beta chains in this list originate from one sample, sequenced in a study of T cell responses to AZD1222 COVID-19 vaccine. Measured with immunoSEQ multiplex PCR; TCRdb has only the in-frame clones, and not every one. The table includes 150,000 or so clones, under 95% detected once. Here the sequenced sample was peripheral blood, taken on day 0 of AZD1222 vaccination. These receptors were taken from an adult in good health.

V usage is TRBV6-5 and J usage is TRBJ2-1; TRBD1 might be the D (7 bases). CDR1 and CDR2 from the germline V gene are MNHEY and SVGAGI. Trimming removed 8 bases from V and 5 bases from J, with 19 bases in between. The CDR3 loop spans 15 amino acids. This chain's CDR3 is CASGKVQGGNNEQFF. DNA for the CDR3: TGTGCCAGCGGTAAGGTCCAGGGGGGCAACAATGAGCAGTTCTTC.

This chain uses TRBV12-5 with TRBJ1-6, with unresolved D. The CDR3 covers 14 residues. CDR1 is LGHNT and CDR2 is FRNRAP in the germline V gene. Trimming cost V 7 bases and J 5 bases, with 12 bases left between them. Written as DNA, the CDR3 is TGTGCTAGTGTCCCCGGGGTTGATAATTCACCCCTCCACTTT. Its protein is CASVPGVDNSPLHF. The whole variable domain, filled in from reference TRBV12-5 and TRBJ1-6, reads DARVTQTPRHKVTEMGQEVTMRCQPILGHNTVFWYRQTMMQGLELLAYFRNRAPLDDSGMPKDRFSAEMPDATLATLKIQPSEPRDSAVYFCASVPGVDNSPLHFGNGTRLTVT.

This chain connects TRBV6-4 to TRBJ2-3; perhaps TRBD2 as D (6 bases). The germline V gene encodes CDR1 MRHNA and CDR2 SNTAGT. The V end was cut by 0 bases, the J end by 4 bases, with 14 bases between. The CDR3 is 16 residues long. CDR3 DNA sequence: TGTGCCAGCAGTGACTCGAGTTCGGGAGAGGCAGATACGCAGTATTTT. Translation gives CASSDSSSGEADTQYF.

The chain has TRBV4-2 and TRBJ2-7; 7 bases agree with TRBD2. The CDR3 is 17 amino acids. With V trimmed by 0 bases and J by 2 bases, 10 bases remained unmatched. Per germline, CDR1 LGHNA and CDR2 YNFKEQ. CDR3 DNA: TGTGCCAGCAGCCAAGATAGTGATCGGGGGGTCGCCTACGAGCAGTACTTC. Its translation: CASSQDSDRGVAYEQYF.

The J gene is TRBJ1-1, the V gene TRBV27; D call uncertain. The CDR3 loop spans 17 amino acids. V lost 5 bases, J lost 1 base, and 20 bases lay in between. Germline CDR1 MNHEY, CDR2 SMNVEV (reference sequence). DNA of the CDR3: TGTGCCAGCAGTCCCATGACCGGTCCTTTAGCGAACACTGAAGCTTTCTTT. It encodes CASSPMTGPLANTEAFF.

In this sample, this clone turned up a few times. The chain couples TRBV5-1 to TRBJ1-1; possibly TRBD1 for D (6 bases). The ends were cut back, 1 base at V and 4 bases at J, with 11 bases in the middle. Germline V gives CDR1 SGHRS, CDR2 YFSETQ. The CDR3 consists of 14 residues. CDR3 in amino acids: CASSLLGAGTEAFF. CDR3 DNA: TGCGCCAGCAGCTTGCTGGGGGCGGGCACTGAAGCTTTCTTT.

This chain's CDR3 is CASSFGGGSNQPQHF. In DNA, the CDR3 is TGTGCCAGCAGCTTCGGAGGGGGAAGCAATCAGCCCCAGCATTTT. V usage is TRBV7-2 and J usage is TRBJ1-5, with a possible D match to TRBD1 (6 bases). The CDR3 length is 15 residues. V gave up 3 bases and J gave up 1 base, with 10 bases separating them. Germline assignment: CDR1 SGHTA and CDR2 FQGNSA.

The chain combines TRBV7-6 with TRBJ2-7; no definite D call. CDR1 is SGHVS and CDR2 is FNYEAQ in the germline V gene. The CDR3 consists of 18 residues. V was cut by 1 base and J by 0 bases, with 19 bases left in between. In DNA form, the CDR3 reads TGTGCCAGCAGCTTAGTTAGTTTAGGGCCAGAGAGCTCCTACGAGCAGTACTTC. As protein: CASSLVSLGPESSYEQYF.

This rearrangement joins TRBV30 to TRBJ1-2; TRBD1 matches 9 bases. CDR1 is GTSNPN, CDR2 SVGIG, per germline (reference sequence). The CDR3 is 14 residues long. The V and J ends lost 2 bases and 7 bases, in that order; junction bases with no gene match: 8. CDR3 amino acids: CAWSRTGDSSGYTF. For the CDR3, the DNA is TGTGCCTGGAGTAGGACAGGGGATTCAAGTGGCTACACCTTC.

The chain is built from TRBV2 and TRBJ2-7, with TRBD1 matching 10 bases. With V trimmed by 5 bases and J by 4 bases, 8 bases remained unmatched. CDR3 length: 15 amino acids. Germline CDR1 is SNHLY and CDR2 is FYNNEI. The CDR3 loop is CASSNGQGGAYEQYF. In DNA, the CDR3 is TGTGCCAGCAGTAACGGACAGGGGGGAGCATACGAGCAGTACTTC.